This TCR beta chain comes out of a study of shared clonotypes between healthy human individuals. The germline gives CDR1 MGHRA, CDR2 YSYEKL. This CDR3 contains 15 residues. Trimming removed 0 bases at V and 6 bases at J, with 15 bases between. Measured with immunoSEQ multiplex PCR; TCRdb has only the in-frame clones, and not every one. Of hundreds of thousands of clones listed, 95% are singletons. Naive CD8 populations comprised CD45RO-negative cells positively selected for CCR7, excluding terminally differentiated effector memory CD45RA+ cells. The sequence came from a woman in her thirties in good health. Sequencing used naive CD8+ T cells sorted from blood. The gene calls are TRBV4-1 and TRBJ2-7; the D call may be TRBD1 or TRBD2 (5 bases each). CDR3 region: CASSQERGVISEQYF. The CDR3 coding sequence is TGCGCCAGCAGCCAAGAGAGAGGGGTAATAAGCGAGCAGTACTTC.